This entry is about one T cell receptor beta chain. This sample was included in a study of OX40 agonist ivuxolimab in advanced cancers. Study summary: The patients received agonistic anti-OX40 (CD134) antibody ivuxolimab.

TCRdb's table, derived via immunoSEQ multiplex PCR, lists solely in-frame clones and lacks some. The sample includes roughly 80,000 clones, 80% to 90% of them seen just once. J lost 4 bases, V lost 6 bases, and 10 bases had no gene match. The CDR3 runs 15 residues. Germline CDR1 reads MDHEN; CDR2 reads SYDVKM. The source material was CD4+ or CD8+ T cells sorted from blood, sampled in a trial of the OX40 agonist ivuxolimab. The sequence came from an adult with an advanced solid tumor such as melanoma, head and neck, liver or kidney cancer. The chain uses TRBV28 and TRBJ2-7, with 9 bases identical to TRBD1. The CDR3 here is CASSQYRGRLYEQYF. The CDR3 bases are TGTGCCAGCAGCCAATACAGGGGGCGTTTGTACGAGCAGTACTTC.